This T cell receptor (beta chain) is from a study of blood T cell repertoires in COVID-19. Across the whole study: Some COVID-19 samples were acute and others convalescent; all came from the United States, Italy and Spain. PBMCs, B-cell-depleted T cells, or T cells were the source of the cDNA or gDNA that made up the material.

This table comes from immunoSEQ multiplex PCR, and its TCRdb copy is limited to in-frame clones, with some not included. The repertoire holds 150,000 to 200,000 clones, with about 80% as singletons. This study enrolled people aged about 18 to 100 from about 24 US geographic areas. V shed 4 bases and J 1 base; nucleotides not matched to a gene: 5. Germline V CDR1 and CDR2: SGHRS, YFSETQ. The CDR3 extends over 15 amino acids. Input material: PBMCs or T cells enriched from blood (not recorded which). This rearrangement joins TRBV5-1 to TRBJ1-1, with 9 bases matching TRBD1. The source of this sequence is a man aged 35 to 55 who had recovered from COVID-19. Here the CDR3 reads CASSGQGTPNTEAFF. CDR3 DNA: TGCGCCAGCAGCGGACAGGGGACCCCGAACACTGAAGCTTTCTTT. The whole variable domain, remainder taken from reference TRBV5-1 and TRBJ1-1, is KAGVTQTPRYLIKTRGQQVTLSCSPISGHRSVSWYQQTPGQGLQFLFEYFSETQRNKGNFPGRFSGRQFSNSRSEMNVSTLELGDSALYLCASSGQGTPNTEAFFGQGTRLTVV.